The rows below give T cell receptor beta chains drawn from one sample of a study of CD8 T cells in Susac syndrome. TCRdb reprocessed the immunoSEQ multiplex PCR reads with MiXCR, giving one entry per CDR3 protein. Of more than 70,000 distinct CDR3 sequences in the sample, approximately 93% were seen once. Sample: CD8+ T cells from PBMCs. The receptor set was obtained from a human donor with Susac syndrome. The CDR3 runs from the conserved cysteine through the conserved F or W. Fields, in order: D gene, V gene, J gene, clone size, CDR3 DNA, CDR3 protein. The D gene is left open where the match is weak. Clone size is not always given. Where it is, it says once, few, many or a class for expanded clones.

TRBD1,TRBV7-8,TRBJ1-2,.,TGTGCCAGCAGTTATAACCGGGACAGGGGTTTAGGCTACACCTTC,CASSYNRDRGLGYTF
TRBD1,TRBV12-3/TRBV12-4,TRBJ2-7,.,TGTGCCAGCAGTTTAACAGGGGGCGAGTACGAGCAGTACTTC,CASSLTGGEYEQYF
TRBD1,TRBV7-3,TRBJ2-3,.,TGTGCCAGCAGCCGGACAGGGGCGATCACAGATACGCAGTATTTT,CASSRTGAITDTQYF
.,TRBV29-1,TRBJ2-2,.,TGCAGCACCGGGACACCCAACACCGGGGAGCTGTTTTTT,CSTGTPNTGELFF
TRBD2,TRBV12-3/TRBV12-4,TRBJ2-1,.,TGTGCCAGCAGCCAAACCGCGGGGGGTCCCTACAATGAGCAGTTCTTC,CASSQTAGGPYNEQFF
.,TRBV7-6,TRBJ2-5,.,TGTGCCAGCAGCTTAGCAGAGCAAGAGACCCAGTACTTC,CASSLAEQETQYF
.,TRBV20-1,TRBJ1-4,.,TGCAGTGCTCAAGTCGAGGAAAAACTGTTTTTT,CSAQVEEKLFF
.,TRBV9,TRBJ1-2,.,TGTGCCAGCGGAGGACGGGTCTATGGCTACACCTTC,CASGGRVYGYTF
.,TRBV2,TRBJ2-1,once,TGTGCCAACAAAGGGACCTACAATGAGCAGTTCTTC,CANKGTYNEQFF
TRBD2,TRBV9,TRBJ2-1,.,TGTGCCAGCAGCGTCTTTGGGACTAGCGGGAATGAGCAGTTCTTC,CASSVFGTSGNEQFF
.,TRBV25-1,TRBJ2-7,.,TGTGCCAGCAGTGCCAGCTTCTACGAGCAGTACTTC,CASSASFYEQYF
.,TRBV30,TRBJ2-7,.,TGTGCCTGGAGTGTATCAGTTACCTACGAGCAGTACTTC,CAWSVSVTYEQYF
TRBD1,TRBV4-1,TRBJ2-7,.,TGCGCCAGCAGCCAGCCGGGACAGGTCTCGTGGCAGTACTTC,CASSQPGQVSWQYF
TRBD2,TRBV29-1,TRBJ2-1,.,TGCAGCGTTTACGGGGGGGCCCGCAATGAGCAGTTCTTC,CSVYGGARNEQFF
TRBD2,TRBV11-1,TRBJ2-3,.,TGTGCCAGCAGCTTTCCTGGACTAGCGGGGCCCACAGATACGCAGTATTTT,CASSFPGLAGPTDTQYF
.,TRBV20-1,TRBJ2-7,.,TGCAGTGCTAGGTTTGAGGGATACGAGCAGTACTTC,CSARFEGYEQYF
.,TRBV5-3,TRBJ2-1,.,TGTGCCAGAAGCTTGTGCCACAATGAGCAGTTCTTC,CARSLCHNEQFF
.,TRBV5-6,TRBJ1-2,.,TGTGCCAGCTCCGGACAGATCAGGGGCTACACCTTC,CASSGQIRGYTF
TRBD1,TRBV5-6,TRBJ2-1,.,TGTGCCAGCAGCTTTGGGACAGGGGGTGAGCAGTTCTTC,CASSFGTGGEQFF
TRBD2,TRBV4-3,TRBJ2-1,once,TGCGCCAGCAGCCAAGCGTATCCTAGCGGGGGGGCTGGAAGTGAGCAGTTCTTC,CASSQAYPSGGAGSEQFF
.,TRBV29-1,TRBJ2-4,once,TGCAGCGTTGAAGATTTAGAAACGAGGGGAAACATTCAGTACTTC,CSVEDLETRGNIQYF
TRBD2,TRBV7-2,TRBJ2-5,.,TGTGCCAGCAGCTTAGGGCGGGGGGGCCTCCAAGAGACCCAGTACTTC,CASSLGRGGLQETQYF
.,TRBV30,TRBJ1-1,.,TGTGCCTGGAGTGTAATGGGGGCAGGAACTGAAGCTTTCTTT,CAWSVMGAGTEAFF
TRBD1,TRBV12-3/TRBV12-4,TRBJ2-1,once,TGTGCCAGCAGAGATTCCGGGACAGGCCCCTACAATGAGCAGTTCTTC,CASRDSGTGPYNEQFF
.,TRBV5-6,TRBJ2-7,.,TGTGCCAGCAGCTTCAATTTTCGGGGGGCGCTGTCGTACGAGCAGTACTTC,CASSFNFRGALSYEQYF
TRBD2,TRBV9,TRBJ2-3,.,TGTGCCAGCAGCGGACGGGACTACCTTTCCACAGATACGCAGTATTTT,CASSGRDYLSTDTQYF
.,TRBV2,TRBJ2-3,.,TGTGCTTCCCGAGGGGCTCAGACGCAGTATTTT,CASRGAQTQYF
TRBD2,TRBV6-2/TRBV6-3,TRBJ2-7,.,TGTGCCAGCAGACCGACTAGCGGGGCCCGTTACTCCTACGAGCAGTACTTC,CASRPTSGARYSYEQYF
TRBD1,TRBV20-1,TRBJ2-5,.,TGCAGTGCTAGAGATCCCCGGGACAGAAAAGAGACCCAGTACTTC,CSARDPRDRKETQYF
.,TRBV12-3/TRBV12-4,TRBJ2-1,.,TGTGCCAGCAGGAGTAGTTGGGACCCGATTCTCTTC,CASRSSWDPILF
TRBD1,TRBV7-9,TRBJ2-2,.,TGTGCCAGCAGAGGACAGGGGGCGAACACCGGGGAGCTGTTTTTT,CASRGQGANTGELFF